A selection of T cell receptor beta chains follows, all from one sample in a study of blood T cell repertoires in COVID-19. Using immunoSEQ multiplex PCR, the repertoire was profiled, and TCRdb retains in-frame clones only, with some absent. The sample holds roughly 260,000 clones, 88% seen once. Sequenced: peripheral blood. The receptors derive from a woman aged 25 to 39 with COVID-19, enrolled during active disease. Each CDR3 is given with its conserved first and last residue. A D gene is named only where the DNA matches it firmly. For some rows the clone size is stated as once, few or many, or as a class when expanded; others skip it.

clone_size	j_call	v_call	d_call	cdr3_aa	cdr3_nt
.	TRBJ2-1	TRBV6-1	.	CASSEAGWQGTYNEQFF	TGTGCCAGCAGTGAAGCAGGGTGGCAGGGGACCTACAATGAGCAGTTCTTC
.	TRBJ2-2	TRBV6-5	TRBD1	CASRGQGRWTGELFF	TGTGCCAGCAGGGGACAGGGGCGTTGGACCGGGGAGCTGTTTTTT
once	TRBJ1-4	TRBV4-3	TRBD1	CASSVQGVDEKLFF	TGCGCCAGCAGCGTTCAGGGGGTTGATGAAAAACTGTTTTTT
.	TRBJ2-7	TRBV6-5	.	CASSSHGKVSYEQYF	TGTGCCAGCAGCTCCCACGGGAAGGTTTCCTACGAGCAGTACTTC
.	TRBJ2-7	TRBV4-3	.	CASSQDREVAYEQYF	TGCGCCAGCAGCCAAGACAGGGAGGTAGCCTACGAGCAGTACTTC
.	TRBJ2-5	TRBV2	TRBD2	CASTYEAGLQETQYF	TGTGCCAGCACCTATGAAGCGGGACTGCAAGAGACCCAGTACTTC
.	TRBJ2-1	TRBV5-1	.	CASSAMGTISYNEQFF	TGCGCCAGCTCCGCGATGGGGACAATTTCCTACAATGAGCAGTTCTTC
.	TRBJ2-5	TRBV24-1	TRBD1	CATRATGLETQYF	TGTGCCACCAGGGCGACAGGGCTCGAGACCCAGTACTTC
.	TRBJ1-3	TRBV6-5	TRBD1	CASSRSGTAGNTIYF	TGTGCCAGCAGTCGTTCCGGGACAGCCGGAAACACCATATATTTT
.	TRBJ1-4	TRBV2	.	CASSPGGLDEKLFF	TGTGCCAGCAGTCCCGGTGGACTGGATGAAAAACTGTTTTTT
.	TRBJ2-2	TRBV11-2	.	CASSLSTYTGELFF	TGTGCCAGCAGCTTATCTACCTACACCGGGGAGCTGTTTTTT
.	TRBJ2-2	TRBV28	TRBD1	CASRFRTGEGTGELFF	TGTGCCAGCAGGTTCAGGACAGGGGAAGGCACCGGGGAGCTGTTTTTT
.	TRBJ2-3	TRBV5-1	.	CASSPIRRTDTQYF	TGCGCCAGCAGCCCTATTAGGAGGACAGATACGCAGTATTTT
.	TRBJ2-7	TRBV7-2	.	CASSLSSSYEQYF	TGTGCCAGCAGCTTAAGTAGCTCCTACGAGCAGTACTTC
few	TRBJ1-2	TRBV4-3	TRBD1	CASSQSTGQYGYTF	TGCGCCAGCAGCCAGTCGACAGGGCAATATGGCTACACCTTC
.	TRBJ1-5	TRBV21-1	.	CASSNIPDSSNQPQHF	TGTGCCAGCAGCAATATACCGGACAGTAGCAATCAGCCCCAGCATTTT
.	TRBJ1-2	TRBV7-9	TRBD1	CASSLGGTGANYGYTF	TGTGCCAGCAGCTTAGGTGGGACAGGAGCTAACTATGGCTACACCTTC
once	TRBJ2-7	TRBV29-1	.	CSVPQGNEQYF	TGCAGCGTTCCTCAGGGGAACGAGCAGTACTTC
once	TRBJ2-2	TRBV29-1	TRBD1	CSVGFGTDNTGELFF	TGCAGCGTTGGCTTCGGGACAGATAACACCGGGGAGCTGTTTTTT
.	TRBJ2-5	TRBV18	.	CASSPPLAEETQYF	TGTGCCAGCTCACCACCCTTGGCAGAAGAGACCCAGTACTTC
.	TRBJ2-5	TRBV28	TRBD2	CASCRELSGNQETQYF	TGTGCCAGCTGCCGTGAGCTTAGCGGGAACCAAGAGACCCAGTACTTC
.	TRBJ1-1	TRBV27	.	CASSPHSFPVEAFF	TGTGCCAGCAGTCCCCACTCTTTCCCGGTGGAGGCTTTCTTT
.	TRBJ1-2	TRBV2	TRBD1	CASSAQGADYGYTF	TGTGCCAGCAGTGCCCAGGGGGCAGACTATGGCTACACCTTC
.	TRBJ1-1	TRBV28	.	CASSSRNTEAFF	TGTGCCAGCAGTTCGCGGAACACTGAAGCTTTCTTT
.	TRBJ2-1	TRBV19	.	CASSIGGAPPLNEQFF	TGTGCCAGTAGTATTGGGGGGGCACCTCCCCTCAATGAGCAGTTCTTC
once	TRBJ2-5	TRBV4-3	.	CASSQEVRETQYF	TGCGCCAGCAGCCAAGAGGTTCGGGAGACCCAGTACTTC
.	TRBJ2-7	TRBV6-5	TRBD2	CASSSPRREGRNEQYF	TGTGCCAGCAGTTCGCCCCGGCGGGAGGGCCGGAACGAGCAGTACTTC
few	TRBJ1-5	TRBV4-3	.	CASSQFRQQNQPQHF	TGCGCCAGCAGCCAATTCAGACAGCAAAATCAGCCCCAGCATTTT
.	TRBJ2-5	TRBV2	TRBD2	CASRTSGSTGQETQYF	TGTGCCAGCAGGACTAGCGGGAGTACGGGGCAAGAGACCCAGTACTTC
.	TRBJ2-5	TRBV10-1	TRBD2	CASSDRLAGVSETQYF	TGCGCCAGCAGTGATCGGCTAGCGGGAGTTTCGGAGACCCAGTACTTC
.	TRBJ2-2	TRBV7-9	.	CASSRDNTGELFF	TGTGCCAGCAGCCGGGATAACACCGGGGAGCTGTTTTTT
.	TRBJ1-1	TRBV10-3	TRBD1	CAISPGGLGTEAFF	TGTGCCATCAGTCCAGGGGGCCTCGGCACTGAAGCTTTCTTT
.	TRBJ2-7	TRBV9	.	CASSSPRESTGQYF	TGTGCCAGCAGCTCCCCTCGGGAGTCTACCGGGCAGTACTTC
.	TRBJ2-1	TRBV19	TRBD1	CASSTTQGALAYNEQFF	TGTGCCAGTAGTACCACCCAGGGGGCCCTAGCCTACAATGAGCAGTTCTTC
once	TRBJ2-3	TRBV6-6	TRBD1	CASSYETGASTDTQYF	TGTGCCAGCAGTTACGAAACAGGGGCTAGCACAGATACGCAGTATTTT
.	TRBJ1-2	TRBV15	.	CATTHELEANYGYTF	TGTGCCACCACCCACGAGCTAGAGGCTAACTATGGCTACACCTTC
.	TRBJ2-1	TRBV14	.	CASSPFGGTIYNEQFF	TGTGCCAGCAGCCCCTTCGGCGGGACCATCTACAATGAGCAGTTCTTC
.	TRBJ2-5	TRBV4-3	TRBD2	CASSPLTSGGLQETQYF	TGCGCCAGCAGCCCCCTGACTAGCGGGGGACTTCAAGAGACCCAGTACTTC
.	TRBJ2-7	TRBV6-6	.	CASSYGGFEDEQYF	TGTGCCAGCAGTTACGGAGGCTTTGAGGACGAGCAGTACTTC
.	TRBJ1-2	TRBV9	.	CASSALQGGYGYTF	TGTGCCAGCAGCGCCTTACAGGGAGGGTATGGCTACACCTTC
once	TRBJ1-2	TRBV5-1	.	CASSLSPGSGYTF	TGCGCCAGCAGCTTGAGTCCGGGGAGCGGCTACACCTTC
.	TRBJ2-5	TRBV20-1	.	CSASSTGDPQETQYF	TGCAGTGCTAGTTCGACGGGAGACCCCCAAGAGACCCAGTACTTC
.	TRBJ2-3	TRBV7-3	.	CASSLTGVTDTQYF	TGTGCCAGCAGCTTAACGGGAGTCACAGATACGCAGTATTTT
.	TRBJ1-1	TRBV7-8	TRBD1	CASSLRGQVATEAFF	TGTGCCAGCAGCCTTAGGGGACAGGTGGCCACTGAAGCTTTCTTT
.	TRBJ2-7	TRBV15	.	CATSREDSSSYEQYF	TGTGCCACCAGCAGAGAGGACTCGAGCTCCTACGAGCAGTACTTC
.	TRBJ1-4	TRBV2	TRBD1	CASTRDREGEKLFF	TGTGCCAGCACCCGGGACAGGGAAGGAGAAAAACTGTTTTTT
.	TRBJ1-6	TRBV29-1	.	CSVRTGIGSPLHF	TGCAGCGTCCGGACCGGGATCGGTTCACCCCTCCACTTT
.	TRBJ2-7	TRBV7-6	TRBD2	CASSPGTTSGSYEQYF	TGTGCCAGCAGCCCCGGGACGACTAGCGGCTCCTACGAGCAGTACTTC
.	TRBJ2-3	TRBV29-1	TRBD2	CSVAGREGRDTQYF	TGCAGCGTTGCCGGGCGGGAGGGCCGGGATACGCAGTATTTT
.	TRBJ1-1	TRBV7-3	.	CASSSQGPTEAFF	TGTGCCAGCAGCTCACAGGGCCCCACTGAAGCTTTCTTT